This T cell receptor beta chain was observed in a study of blood T cell repertoires in COVID-19. Method: immunoSEQ multiplex PCR; TCRdb's copy keeps in-frame clones and lacks some. The profile shows around 250,000 clones, approximately 78% of them singletons. This CDR3 is built from 13 residues. Trimming took off 4 bases at V and 7 bases at J, with 11 bases between the two ends. What was sequenced was peripheral blood. The chain joins TRBV12-3 or TRBV12-4 to TRBJ2-1; a weak D match, TRBD2 (5 bases). This TCR came from a woman aged 18-29 years with acute or convalescent COVID-19. CDR3 sequence: CASSSDSKNEQFF. CDR3 in DNA: TGTGCCAGCAGTTCGGACTCCAAAAATGAGCAGTTCTTC.